These T cell receptor beta chains were read from a single sample in a study of CD8+CD57+ T cells in acquired aplastic anemia. Using its own MiXCR run on the reads, TCRdb lists one record per CDR3 protein. The sample has roughly 58,000 distinct CDR3 sequences, about 50% seen once. Specimen: sorted CD4+, CD8+, or CD8+CD57+ T cells (not recorded which) from PBMCs. These receptor sequences come from a human donor in good health, serving as a control. The CDR3 runs from the conserved cysteine through the conserved F or W. The D gene is left open where the match is weak. Only some rows state a clone size, as once, few, many or a class for expanded clones.

V gene	J gene	CDR3 length	D gene	clone size	CDR3 protein	CDR3 DNA
TRBV2	TRBJ2-5	12	.	.	CASRGEAGTQYF	TGTGCCAGCAGGGGGGAGGCTGGGACCCAGTACTTC
TRBV25-1	TRBJ1-5	15	.	once	CASSADKGFNQPQHF	TGTGCCAGCAGTGCCGACAAAGGGTTCAATCAGCCCCAGCATTTT
TRBV12-3/TRBV12-4	TRBJ2-7	14	TRBD2	.	CASSVLAGSYEQYF	TGTGCCAGCAGTGTCCTAGCGGGATCCTACGAGCAGTACTTC
TRBV3-1	TRBJ2-5	15	.	many	CASSQDGRSRETQYF	TGTGCCAGCAGCCAAGATGGCCGATCACGGGAGACCCAGTACTTC
TRBV29-1	TRBJ1-2	13	.	.	CSVEDGRGSGYTF	TGCAGCGTTGAAGATGGGAGGGGAAGTGGCTACACCTTC
TRBV7-7	TRBJ2-3	16	.	many	CASSPGISRNTDTQYF	TGTGCTAGCAGCCCCGGCATATCTAGGAACACAGATACGCAGTATTTT
TRBV24-1	TRBJ2-3	14	TRBD1	.	CATSDSDGQAGQYF	TGTGCCACCAGTGACTCGGACGGACAGGCTGGGCAGTATTTT
TRBV10-3	TRBJ2-3	14	TRBD2	many	CATSGPHSTDTQYF	TGTGCCACTAGCGGGCCTCATTCCACAGATACGCAGTATTTT
TRBV2	TRBJ2-5	13	.	.	CASSAGVQETQYF	TGTGCCAGCAGCGCCGGGGTCCAAGAGACCCAGTACTTC
TRBV7-7	TRBJ2-5	14	TRBD2	once	CASGATVAGETRYF	TGTGCCAGCGGCGCGACTGTGGCGGGAGAGACCCGGTACTTC
TRBV14	TRBJ2-7	13	.	many	CASSQDSRGEQYF	TGTGCCAGCAGCCAGGACAGCCGAGGGGAGCAGTACTTC
TRBV11-2	TRBJ2-7	15	.	.	CASSLGGQTSYEQYF	TGTGCCAGCAGCTTAGGAGGGCAGACTAGCTACGAGCAGTACTTC
TRBV29-1	TRBJ1-1	13	.	.	CSVEDWPRDQAFF	TGCAGCGTTGAAGATTGGCCGCGAGACCAAGCTTTCTTT
TRBV6-4	TRBJ2-3	15	TRBD2	.	CASSTSGSGADTQYF	TGTGCCAGCTCGACTAGCGGGAGCGGGGCAGATACGCAGTATTTT
TRBV19	TRBJ1-2	16	.	.	CASSETVVRRYYGYTF	TGTGCCAGTAGTGAGACCGTTGTCAGGCGCTACTATGGCTACACCTTC
TRBV2	TRBJ2-3	14	TRBD2	.	CASSGTSAVDTQYF	TGTGCCAGCAGTGGAACTAGCGCGGTAGATACGCAGTATTTT
TRBV9	TRBJ1-2	16	TRBD1	many	CASSADRDRDNYGYTF	TGTGCCAGCAGCGCCGACAGAGACAGGGACAACTATGGCTACACCTTC
TRBV9	TRBJ1-2	12	.	.	CASSVDNYGYTF	TGTGCCAGCAGCGTAGATAACTATGGCTACACCTTC
TRBV20-1	TRBJ2-1	18	TRBD2	many	CSARVLGLAEFSSNEQFF	TGCAGTGCTAGAGTCCTGGGGCTAGCGGAATTCTCTAGTAATGAGCAGTTCTTC
TRBV19	TRBJ1-1	14	.	medium-sized	CASSMAGANTEAFF	TGTGCCAGTAGTATGGCAGGGGCGAACACTGAAGCTTTCTTT
TRBV19	TRBJ2-7	15	.	.	CASSTSGQGSYEQYF	TGTGCCAGTAGTACTTCGGGTCAGGGCTCCTACGAGCAGTACTTC
TRBV28	TRBJ2-7	13	.	many	CASSLQGLLKQYF	TGTGCCAGCAGTTTGCAGGGGTTACTAAAGCAGTACTTC
TRBV25-1	TRBJ1-5	15	.	once	CASSEGRFGNQPQHF	TGTGCCAGCAGTGAAGGTCGGTTTGGTAATCAGCCCCAGCATTTT
TRBV10-2	TRBJ2-1	14	TRBD2	few	CASSEWRSGDEQFF	TGCGCCAGCAGTGAGTGGCGGAGCGGGGATGAGCAGTTCTTC
TRBV28	TRBJ1-2	15	.	.	CASSPGTPLNYGYTF	TGTGCCAGCAGTCCGGGGACACCCCTTAACTATGGCTACACCTTC
TRBV9	TRBJ2-2	14	.	.	CASSVVDSAGELFF	TGTGCCAGCAGCGTAGTCGACAGCGCCGGGGAGCTGTTTTTT
TRBV2	TRBJ2-7	14	TRBD2	.	CASSDLAGDHEQYF	TGTGCCAGCAGTGATCTAGCGGGGGACCACGAGCAGTACTTC
TRBV2	TRBJ2-7	12	.	.	CASMGRSYEQYF	TGTGCCAGCATGGGTCGGTCCTACGAGCAGTACTTC
TRBV4-2	TRBJ2-3	15	TRBD1	many	CASSHPQGGTDTQYF	TGTGCCAGCAGCCACCCCCAGGGGGGCACAGATACGCAGTATTTT
TRBV2	TRBJ1-5	14	.	.	CASSEGTDDQPQHF	TGTGCCAGCAGTGAAGGGACAGACGATCAGCCCCAGCATTTT
TRBV5-6	TRBJ1-5	15	.	many	CASSLGGARDQPQHF	TGTGCCAGCAGCTTGGGGGGGGCGCGGGATCAGCCCCAGCATTTT
TRBV20-1	TRBJ2-3	15	TRBD2	many	CSARSPSGRKDTQYF	TGCAGTGCTAGGTCGCCTAGCGGGAGAAAGGATACGCAGTATTTT
TRBV7-9	TRBJ2-7	13	TRBD1	.	CASSEQGAYEQYF	TGCGCCAGCAGCGAACAGGGGGCGTACGAGCAGTACTTC
TRBV4-1	TRBJ1-2	12	.	once	CASRGQVNGYTF	TGCGCCAGCAGAGGGCAGGTGAATGGCTACACCTTC
TRBV15	TRBJ1-1	13	.	.	CATSSLGNTEAFF	TGTGCCACCAGCAGTCTAGGGAACACTGAAGCTTTCTTT
TRBV10-3	TRBJ2-3	16	TRBD2	.	CAISGREGYTTDTQYF	TGTGCCATCAGTGGGCGGGAGGGATACACGACAGATACGCAGTATTTT
TRBV25-1	TRBJ1-6	15	TRBD1	.	CASSEWETGVSPLHF	TGTGCCAGCAGTGAATGGGAGACAGGGGTTTCACCCCTCCACTTT
TRBV25-1	TRBJ1-6	14	.	.	CASSLRTNNSPLHF	TGTGCCAGCAGCCTCCGGACTAATAATTCACCCCTCCACTTT
TRBV9	TRBJ2-5	14	.	.	CASSAQGSEETQYF	TGTGCCAGCAGCGCACAGGGCTCTGAAGAGACCCAGTACTTC
TRBV10-1	TRBJ2-5	23	.	.	CASSGGHGANVLTFGTGQETQYF	.
TRBV20-1	TRBJ2-1	13	.	.	CSAGGGRTNEQFF	TGCAGTGCCGGGGGCGGGAGAACCAATGAGCAGTTCTTC
TRBV15	TRBJ2-2	16	.	.	CATSRAYGTNTGELFF	TGTGCCACCAGCAGAGCTTACGGGACGAACACCGGGGAGCTGTTTTTT
TRBV24-1	TRBJ2-7	14	.	.	CATSTGAPQYEQYF	TGTGCCACCAGTACCGGGGCTCCCCAGTACGAGCAGTACTTC
TRBV15	TRBJ2-5	14	.	.	CATSRAGGQETQYF	TGTGCCACCAGCAGAGCCGGAGGGCAAGAGACCCAGTACTTC
TRBV10-3	TRBJ2-2	14	.	few	CAISDWLHTGELFF	TGTGCCATCAGTGATTGGCTTCACACCGGGGAGCTGTTTTTT
TRBV30	TRBJ2-1	16	.	.	CAWSASGLSSYNEQFF	TGTGCCTGGAGTGCTTCAGGCTTAAGCTCCTACAATGAGCAGTTCTTC
TRBV10-3	TRBJ2-3	16	.	.	CAISEVQGLGTDTQYF	TGTGCCATCAGTGAGGTTCAGGGATTGGGCACAGATACGCAGTATTTT
TRBV10-3	TRBJ1-1	16	.	once	CAISRSVQQGYTEAFF	TGTGCCATCAGCCGGTCAGTCCAGCAGGGTTACACTGAAGCTTTCTTT
TRBV7-8	TRBJ1-5	18	TRBD1	.	CASSLSGTGGRSNQPQHF	TGTGCCAGCAGCCTTTCCGGGACAGGGGGACGGAGCAATCAGCCCCAGCATTTT
TRBV19	TRBJ2-3	13	TRBD2	.	CASTSVSTDTQYF	TGTGCCAGCACTAGCGTGAGCACAGATACGCAGTATTTT
TRBV7-6	TRBJ2-7	17	TRBD2	.	CASSLGASGTRSYEQYF	TGTGCCAGCAGCTTAGGGGCTAGCGGGACCCGCTCCTACGAGCAGTACTTC
TRBV10-3	TRBJ2-7	15	TRBD2	.	CASQRTSGGNYEQYF	TGTGCCAGCCAGAGGACTAGCGGGGGAAACTACGAGCAGTACTTC
TRBV10-3	TRBJ1-4	17	TRBD1	.	CAISPPGTGVPTEKLFF	TGTGCCATCAGTCCCCCCGGGACAGGGGTCCCGACCGAAAAACTGTTTTTT